These 27 T cell receptor beta chains were sequenced from one sample in a study of T cell repertoires in cytomegalovirus infection. TCRdb analysed the reads with MiXCR anew, one entry per CDR3 protein. The profile shows roughly 920,000 distinct CDR3 sequences, 30% to 40% of them singletons. Their recognized antigens are unknown. The material sequenced was cultured CD8+ T cells from PBMCs, taken from culture after CMV antigen stimulation. These receptor sequences come from a human donor in good health (CMV status not recorded). Some clones in this sample may be carry-over from other donors' samples.

The sample holds a few counts of this clonotype. V gene TRBV6-2 or TRBV6-3 combines with J gene TRBJ2-3, with a tentative D call TRBD2 (5 bases). The germline CDR1 and CDR2 sequences are MNHEY and SVGEGT. The CDR3 length is 13 residues. Trimming shortened V by 4 bases and J by 6 bases, and 11 bases separated the two germline ends. CDR3 bases: TGTGCCAGCAGTTTTTACGGGGTCGATACGCAGTATTTT. It translates to CASSFYGVDTQYF.

In its sample, this clonotype was seen a few times. J is TRBJ2-2 and V is TRBV9, with TRBD2 matching over 7 bases. CDR1 SGDLS and CDR2 YYNGEE come from the germline V gene. Losses at the gene ends were 0 bases for V and 4 bases for J; bases not matched to a gene: 6. This CDR3 region has 16 residues. The CDR3 DNA reads TGTGCCAGCAGCGTAGCGTCGACGGGGGGCACCGGGGAGCTGTTTTTT. Protein sequence: CASSVASTGGTGELFF.

In this sample, this clonotype turned up many times. The chain employs TRBV7-2 and TRBJ2-5; the D call may be TRBD1 or TRBD2 (5 bases each). The ends were cut back, 5 bases at V and 5 bases at J, with 15 bases in the middle. Germline V gene sequence: CDR1 SGHTA, CDR2 FQGNSA. The CDR3 extends over 14 amino acids. The DNA of the CDR3 is TGTGCCAGCAGCCCCACCGGGGCAGCTGAGACCCAGTACTTC. Protein: CASSPTGAAETQYF.

The table lists this clonotype with a count of one. V and J are TRBV2 and TRBJ1-1; 7 positions agree with TRBD1. This CDR3 spans 15 amino acids. V dropped 8 bases and J dropped 1; count of bases not matched to a gene: 10. Germline CDR1 and CDR2: SNHLY and FYNNEI. The CDR3 here is CASVTPGQANTEAFF. The CDR3 DNA reads TGTGCCAGCGTGACCCCTGGACAGGCGAACACTGAAGCTTTCTTT.

V is TRBV2 and J is TRBJ2-5, with 11 positions matching TRBD2. V shed 6 bases, J shed 5 bases, and the junction held 11 bases outside the gene matches. The CDR3 covers 16 residues. Germline loops: CDR1 SNHLY, CDR2 FYNNEI. The CDR3 is CASRKLAGVGRETQYF. The DNA for the CDR3 is TGTGCCAGCAGGAAACTAGCGGGGGTGGGGAGGGAGACCCAGTACTTC.

The chain employs TRBV19 and TRBJ1-5; perhaps TRBD1 as D (5 bases). Per the germline V gene, CDR1 is LNHDA and CDR2 is SQIVND (reference sequence). The CDR3 totals 14 residues. The ends were cut back, 0 bases at V and 7 bases at J, with 10 bases in the middle. CDR3 nucleotides: TGTGCCAGTAGTATAGAACCAGGGCTCCAGCCCCAGCATTTT. This codes for CASSIEPGLQPQHF.

About this clonotype: A read error may be the cause here, since a much bigger clone is one base away. This chain joins TRBV18 and TRBJ2-3; D not certain. Germline CDR1 KGHSH, CDR2 LQKENI. V shed 3 bases and J shed 2 bases, with 12 bases lying between them. The CDR3 sequence is 15 residues long. Written as DNA, the CDR3 is TGTGCCAGCTCACCCGACGACCTGAACACAGATACGCAGTATTTT. This codes for CASSPDDLNTDTQYF.

The rearrangement joins TRBV5-1 to TRBJ2-3, with no clear D. The CDR3 loop spans 15 amino acids. Trimming cost V 4 bases and J 0 bases, with 12 bases left between them. Germline V lookup: CDR1 SGHRS, CDR2 YFSETQ. The CDR3 nucleotides are TGCGCCAGCAGCCAAACACCTGACAGCACAGATACGCAGTATTTT. Amino acid sequence: CASSQTPDSTDTQYF.

Comments on this clonotype: At one boundary the junction diverges from the germline segment, which might be a read error. The CDR3 nucleotides are TGTGCCAGCAGCTTAGGTGGAGGGTCCTACAAGCAGTACTTC. It codes for CASSLGGGSYKQYF. The rearrangement uses TRBV7-6 and TRBJ2-7; TRBD2 might be the D (6 bases). Germline lookup yields CDR1 SGHVS and CDR2 FNYEAQ. CDR3 size: 14 residues.

The CDR3 is CASSESFRGNQPQHF. CDR3 DNA: TGTGCCAGCAGTGAAAGTTTTAGGGGAAACCAGCCCCAGCATTTT. J is TRBJ1-5 and V is TRBV2; TRBD1 is a possible D gene (5 bases). The germline V gene has CDR1 SNHLY and CDR2 FYNNEI. V was pared by 2 bases and J by 7 bases, with 15 bases between. This CDR3 has 15 amino acids.

The rearrangement links TRBV27 to TRBJ2-1; TRBD2 matches at 11 bases. V trimming: 5 bases; J trimming: 4 bases; junction bases outside the gene matches: 10. CDR3 length: 17 residues. CDR1 and CDR2 from the germline V gene are MNHEY and SMNVEV (reference sequence). The chain's CDR3 is CASSASLAGGRYNEQFF. The CDR3, as DNA: TGTGCCAGCAGTGCCTCTCTAGCGGGGGGCCGATACAATGAGCAGTTCTTC.

The chain links TRBV3-1 to TRBJ2-3, with D perhaps given as TRBD1 or TRBD2 (5 bases each). With 1 base removed from V and 1 base from J, the gap between germline ends came to 15 bases. The V gene's germline CDR1 is LGHDT and CDR2 YNNKEL (reference sequence). The CDR3 sequence is 17 residues long. The CDR3 protein is CASSQVDRGDGTDTQYF. Written as DNA, the CDR3 is TGTGCCAGCAGCCAAGTTGACCGGGGCGATGGCACAGATACGCAGTATTTT.

This clonotype is deemed medium-sized. This chain connects TRBV7-8 to TRBJ2-7; TRBD2 might be the D (6 bases). CDR1 and CDR2 from the germline V gene are SGHVS and FQNEAQ. This CDR3 is 14 amino acids long. V lost 5 bases to trimming and J lost 6 bases, with 17 bases between them. The CDR3 spells CASSVHRELSEQYF. The CDR3 DNA reads TGTGCCAGCAGCGTACACCGGGAGCTGAGCGAGCAGTACTTC.

The gene calls are TRBV29-1 and TRBJ1-2; 9 positions agree with TRBD1. The CDR3 is 13 amino acids. Trimming at V came to 5 bases and at J to 5 bases, leaving 6 bases not matched to a gene. The germline gives CDR1 SQVTM, CDR2 ANQGSEA. CDR3 in DNA: TGCAGCGTTCTAAGCGGGACAGGGTATGGCTACACCTTC. Translating it yields CSVLSGTGYGYTF.

The chain couples TRBV19 to TRBJ2-1; D may correspond to TRBD1 or TRBD2 (5 bases each). Trimming shortened V by 4 bases and J by 10 bases, and 23 bases separated the two germline ends. This CDR3 has 16 residues. Germline assignment: CDR1 LNHDA and CDR2 SQIVND (reference sequence). CDR3 in amino acids: CASSKVLGPSYGEQFF. As DNA, the CDR3 is TGTGCCAGTAGTAAGGTTTTGGGACCAAGCTATGGGGAGCAGTTCTTC.

This clonotype appeared once. The chain is built from TRBV9 and TRBJ2-1; weak D call: TRBD1 (5 bases). The CDR3 is made up of 15 amino acids. Deletions cut 0 bases from V and 0 bases from J, with 7 bases between. Germline-derived CDR1 and CDR2 are SGDLS and YYNGEE. CDR3 sequence (DNA): TGTGCCAGCAGCGTAGAGGGGATCTCCTACAATGAGCAGTTCTTC. Its protein is CASSVEGISYNEQFF.

The chain links TRBV4-1 to TRBJ2-3, with D possibly TRBD2 on 5 matching bases. Germline CDR1 is MGHRA and CDR2 is YSYEKL. The CDR3 has 16 amino acids. V lost 1 base, J lost 0 bases, and 11 bases lay in between. The CDR3 spells CASSQGPSLSTDTQYF. The CDR3 DNA is TGCGCCAGCAGCCAAGGTCCTAGCCTTAGCACAGATACGCAGTATTTT.

The V and J genes are TRBV7-9 and TRBJ1-4; TRBD1 matches 7 bases. Germline CDR1 SEHNR, CDR2 FQNEAQ (reference sequence). This CDR3 spans 16 amino acids. The J segment lost 0 bases and the V segment lost 5 bases, leaving 6 bases of the junction unmatched. The CDR3 coding sequence is TGTGCCAGCAGCCCAGGGGGGGGGCCAACTAATGAAAAACTGTTTTTT. Translating it yields CASSPGGGPTNEKLFF.

The genes are TRBV14 and TRBJ1-2; D uncertain. CDR1 is SGHDN and CDR2 is FVKESK in the germline V gene. V was trimmed by 4 bases and J by 0 bases, leaving 12 bases between them. The CDR3 is made up of 15 amino acids. CDR3 DNA: TGTGCCAGCAGCCCCTACGCCAAGCCTAACTATGGCTACACCTTC. This translates into CASSPYAKPNYGYTF.

The V call is TRBV5-4, the J call TRBJ1-6; TRBD1 aligns across 9 bases. CDR3 length: 15 residues. Germline V CDR1 and CDR2: SGHNT, YYREEE (reference sequence). Losses at the gene ends were 2 bases for V and 4 bases for J; bases not matched to a gene: 1. The CDR3 is CASSFGQGYNSPLHF. The CDR3 DNA reads TGTGCCAGCAGCTTCGGACAGGGGTATAATTCACCCCTCCACTTT.

The rearrangement joins TRBV19 to TRBJ1-5; D gene uncertain. V was clipped by 7 bases and J by 4 bases, with 11 bases between them. The CDR3 totals 13 residues. Germline V gene lookup returns CDR1 LNHDA and CDR2 SQIVND (reference sequence). CDR3 DNA: TGTGCCAGTACCCCCAGTGGAAATCAGCCCCAGCATTTT. Encoded protein: CASTPSGNQPQHF.

Concerning this clonotype: No conserved phenylalanine or tryptophan ends this CDR3, so it is likely a read error. The V gene is TRBV9, the J gene TRBJ2-3; TRBD1 is a possible D gene (6 bases). V lost 0 bases and J 2 bases, leaving 10 bases between the germline ends. This CDR3 region has 15 residues. The V gene's germline CDR1 is SGDLS and CDR2 YYNGEE. CDR3 in DNA: TGTGCCAGCAGCGTAGTTGGACAGATCACAGATACGCAGTATTCT. Its protein product is CASSVVGQITDTQYS.

The chain joins TRBV19 to TRBJ2-1, with D unresolved. This CDR3 contains 15 residues. Per the germline V gene, CDR1 is LNHDA and CDR2 is SQIVND (reference sequence). V was clipped by 1 base and J by 0 bases, with 7 bases between them. The DNA for the CDR3 is TGTGCCAGTAGTATAGTTCACAGCTCCTACAATGAGCAGTTCTTC. Its translation: CASSIVHSSYNEQFF.

Concerning this clonotype itself: Since a much larger clone is just one base distant, this may be a read error. The chain joins TRBV12-3 or TRBV12-4 to TRBJ2-2; TRBD2 matches 8 bases. The CDR3 has 16 amino acids. CDR3 protein: CASSLSSGGATGELSF. As DNA, the CDR3 is TGTGCCAGCAGTTTGAGCAGCGGGGGAGCCACCGGGGAGCTGTCTTTT.

In the case of this clonotype: A much larger clone sits a single nucleotide away, making a read error possible. This likely comes from a read error, as the CDR3 has no conserved phenylalanine or tryptophan at its end. V gene TRBV7-9 combines with J gene TRBJ2-3; D possibly uses TRBD1 or TRBD2 (6 bases each). This CDR3 has 18 residues. Germline V gene lookup returns CDR1 SEHNR and CDR2 FQNEAQ (reference sequence). V gave up 4 bases and J gave up 4 bases, with 24 bases separating them. The CDR3 DNA reads TGTGCCAGCAGCTCGAGGGGGGACGCTAAGGGGGGCTCAGATACGCAGTATTAT. Its translation is CASSSRGDAKGGSDTQYY.

Only a few counts were recorded for this clonotype. The J gene is TRBJ2-1, the V gene TRBV7-6; 8 bases align to TRBD1. Germline V lookup: CDR1 SGHVS, CDR2 FNYEAQ. The trim removed 4 bases at V and 5 bases at J, leaving 7 bases unmatched. The CDR3 covers 15 residues. The CDR3 DNA follows: TGTGCCAGCAGCTCCCGGACAGGGAGGAACAATGAGCAGTTCTTC. Amino acid sequence: CASSSRTGRNNEQFF.

The V call is TRBV19, the J call TRBJ1-1; no clear D. The CDR3 covers 14 residues. The ends were cut back, 2 bases at V and 1 base at J, with 8 bases in the middle. Per the germline V gene, CDR1 is LNHDA and CDR2 is SQIVND (reference sequence). Here the CDR3 reads CASSIRAGNTEAFF. The CDR3 bases are TGTGCCAGTAGTATACGGGCTGGGAACACTGAAGCTTTCTTT.